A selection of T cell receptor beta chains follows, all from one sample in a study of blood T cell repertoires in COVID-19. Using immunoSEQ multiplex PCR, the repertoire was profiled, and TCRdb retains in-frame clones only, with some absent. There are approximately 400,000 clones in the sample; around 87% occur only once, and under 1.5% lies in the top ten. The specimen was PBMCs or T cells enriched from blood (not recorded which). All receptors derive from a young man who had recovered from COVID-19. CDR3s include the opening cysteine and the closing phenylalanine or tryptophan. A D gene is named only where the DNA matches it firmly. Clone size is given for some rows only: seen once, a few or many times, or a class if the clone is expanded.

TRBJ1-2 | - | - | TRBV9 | TGTGCCAGCAGCGTCGGCGGAGGGGCTATTGGCTACACCTTC | CASSVGGGAIGYTF
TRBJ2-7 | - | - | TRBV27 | TGTGCCAGCAGTTTATTGGGACTCCGCGAGCAGTACTTC | CASSLLGLREQYF
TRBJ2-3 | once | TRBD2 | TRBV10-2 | TGCGCCAGCAGGAATCTAGCGGGGGCGGGAGATACGCAGTATTTT | CASRNLAGAGDTQYF
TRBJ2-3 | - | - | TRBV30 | TGTGCCTGGAGTGTACCTCTTTTCAGCAGGGTCGGACGCACAGATACGCAGTATTTT | CAWSVPLFSRVGRTDTQYF
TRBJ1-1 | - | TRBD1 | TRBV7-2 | TGTGCCAGCAGCATCCATCCCAGGGGGCAGACTGAAGCTTTCTTT | CASSIHPRGQTEAFF
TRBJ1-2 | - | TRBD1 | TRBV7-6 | TGTGCCAGCAGCGCCACCCCAGGGACAGGGGGCGATGGCTACACCTTC | CASSATPGTGGDGYTF
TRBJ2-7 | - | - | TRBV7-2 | TGTGCCAGCAGTCGGAGTGGGGGCTTAGGAAACGAGCAGTACTTC | CASSRSGGLGNEQYF
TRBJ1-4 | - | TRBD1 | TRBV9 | TGTGCCAGCAGCGGGGGCCCAGCGGACAGGGGAAATGAAAAACTGTTTTTT | CASSGGPADRGNEKLFF
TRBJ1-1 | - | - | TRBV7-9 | TGTGCCAGCAGCTTAGGCCGGGCCCGGACTAAAGCTGAAGCTTTCTTT | CASSLGRARTKAEAFF
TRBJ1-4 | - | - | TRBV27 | TGTGCCAGCAGTTTACGCAGGGCCACTAATGAAAAACTGTTTTTT | CASSLRRATNEKLFF
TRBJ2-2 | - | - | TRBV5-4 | TGTGCCAGCAGCTTGGAAGTGACAGCCCTCACCGGGGAGCTGTTTTTT | CASSLEVTALTGELFF
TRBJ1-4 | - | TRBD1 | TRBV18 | TGTGCCAGCTCACCTCGGGACAGGGGGCCTGGTAATGAAAAACTGTTTTTT | CASSPRDRGPGNEKLFF
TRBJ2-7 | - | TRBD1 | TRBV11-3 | TGTGCCAGCAGCCGGGACAGGGGCTACGAGCAGTACTTC | CASSRDRGYEQYF
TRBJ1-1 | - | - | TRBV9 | TGTGCCAGCAGCCAACGGTCCCAGAACACTGAAGCTTTCTTT | CASSQRSQNTEAFF
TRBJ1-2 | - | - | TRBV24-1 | TGTGCCACCAGTCCGGAAAGGGGTAACTATGGCTACACCTTC | CATSPERGNYGYTF
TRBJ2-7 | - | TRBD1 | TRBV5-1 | TGCGCCAGCAGCATGGGGGACAGAGACACCTACGAGCAGTACTTC | CASSMGDRDTYEQYF
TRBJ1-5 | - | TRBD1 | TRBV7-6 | TGTGCCAGCAGCAAAGGACAGGGAGGGTATCAGCCCCAGCATTTT | CASSKGQGGYQPQHF
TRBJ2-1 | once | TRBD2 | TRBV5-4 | TGTGCCAGCAGCCTCGGACTAGCGGGGCTGAGCTCCTACAATGAGCAGTTCTTC | CASSLGLAGLSSYNEQFF
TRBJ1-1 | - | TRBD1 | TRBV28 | TGTGCCAGCAGTCCACCTGACAGGGGTCAAGCTTTCTTT | CASSPPDRGQAFF
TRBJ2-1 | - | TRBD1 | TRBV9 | TGTGCCAGCAGCGACAGGGACAGAACCTACAATGAGCAGTTCTTC | CASSDRDRTYNEQFF
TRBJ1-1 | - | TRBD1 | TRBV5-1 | TGCGCCAGCAGCTCGACAGGGGAGGACACTGAAGCTTTCTTT | CASSSTGEDTEAFF
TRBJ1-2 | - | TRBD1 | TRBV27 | TGTGCCAGCAGTCCCGCGGGACAGGGAATAGGCGGCTACACCTTC | CASSPAGQGIGGYTF
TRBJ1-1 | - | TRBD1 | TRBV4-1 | TGCGCCAGCAGCCTTCCGCGATTACAGGGGCCTTACACTGAAGCTTTCTTT | CASSLPRLQGPYTEAFF
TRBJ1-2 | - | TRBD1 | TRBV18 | TGTGCCAGCTCCTCCGGGACAGAAAACTATGGCTACACCTTC | CASSSGTENYGYTF
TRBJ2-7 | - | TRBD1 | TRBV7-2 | TGTGCCAGCAGCTCCCGACAGGGGCTCTACGAGCAGTACTTC | CASSSRQGLYEQYF
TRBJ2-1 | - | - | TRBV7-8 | TGTGCCAGCAGCTTATCAACGGGGAACTACAATGAGCAGTTCTTC | CASSLSTGNYNEQFF
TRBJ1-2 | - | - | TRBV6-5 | TGTGCCAGCAGTTACAGGACATTCAACGGCTACACCTTC | CASSYRTFNGYTF
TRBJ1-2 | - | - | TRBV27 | TGTGCCAGCAGTTTAGGTCGGAACTATGGCTACACCTTC | CASSLGRNYGYTF
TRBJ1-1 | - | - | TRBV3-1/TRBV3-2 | TGTGCCAGCAGTCGACGGGGGGGAATCACTGAAGCTTTCTTT | CASSRRGGITEAFF
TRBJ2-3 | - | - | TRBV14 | TGTGCCAGCAGCCAAGAATCTGGGGGGGATACGCAGTATTTT | CASSQESGGDTQYF
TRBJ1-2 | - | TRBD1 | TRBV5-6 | TGTGCCAGCAGCTTTCAGGGGGCCAGGTATGGCTACACCTTC | CASSFQGARYGYTF
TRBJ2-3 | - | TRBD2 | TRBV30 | TGTGCCTGGAGTGTCGGGAACAGCGGGGCCCCAGATACGCAGTATTTT | CAWSVGNSGAPDTQYF
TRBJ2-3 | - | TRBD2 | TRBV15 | TGTGCCACCAGGCGCTCTCTAGCGGGGGGAACAGATACGCAGTATTTT | CATRRSLAGGTDTQYF
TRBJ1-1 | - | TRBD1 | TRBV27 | TGTGCCAGCAGTTCCACAGGGGCCACTGAAGCTTTCTTT | CASSSTGATEAFF
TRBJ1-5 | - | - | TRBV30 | TGTGCCTGGAGTGTGGCCCCGGGTCAGCCCCAGCATTTT | CAWSVAPGQPQHF
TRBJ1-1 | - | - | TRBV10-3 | TGTGCCATCAGTGAAGATCCGGGGGGGAACACTGAAGCTTTCTTT | CAISEDPGGNTEAFF
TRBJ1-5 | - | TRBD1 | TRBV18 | TGTGCCAGCTCACCACCGGGACAGGGGGTCAATAGCAATCAGCCCCAGCATTTT | CASSPPGQGVNSNQPQHF
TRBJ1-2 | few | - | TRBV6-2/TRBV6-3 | TGTGCCAGCAGTTCTCACATGGGCCCTCGGCAGTTTTACACCTTC | CASSSHMGPRQFYTF
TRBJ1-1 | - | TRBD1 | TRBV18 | TGTGCCAGCTCACCACAACAGGACAGGGGTACTGAAGCTTTCTTT | CASSPQQDRGTEAFF
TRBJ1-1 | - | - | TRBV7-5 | TGTGCCAGAAGCTTTCACGGGGCTTTCTTT | CARSFHGAFF
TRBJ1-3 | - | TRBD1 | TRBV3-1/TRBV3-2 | TGTGCCAGCAGCCAGGACAGGAACTCTGGAAACACCATATATTTT | CASSQDRNSGNTIYF
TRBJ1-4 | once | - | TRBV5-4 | TGTGCCAGCAGCTTGAATCGGGGACTAGGTGAAAAACTGTTTTTT | CASSLNRGLGEKLFF
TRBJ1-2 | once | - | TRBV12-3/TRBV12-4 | TGTGCCAGCAGTTTCGCGGTTCCCTATGGCTACACCTTC | CASSFAVPYGYTF